This T cell receptor beta chain was recovered during a study of cytomegalovirus exposure and HLA in healthy donors. Amplification used 60 Vbeta primers and 13 Jbeta primers. TCRdb's copy holds only in-frame clones and misses some; the assay was immunoSEQ multiplex PCR. Of about 190,000 clones in the sample, under 85% were seen once. Study findings and constraints: V- and J-gene trimming of TCR beta was linked (in a later analysis) to a missense DCLRE1C variant. Productive rates of about 87% or about 30% were seen for most TCR beta V segments in an earlier analysis. There were about 160 TCR beta chains listed as cytomegalovirus-associated. In most subjects, TCR beta sequences reportedly gave accurate predictions of HLA-A and HLA-B alleles.

The CDR3 runs to 15 residues. Germline values: CDR1 SGHNT, CDR2 YYREEE (reference sequence). J lost 2 bases, V lost 3 bases, and 5 bases had no gene match. Notes on this clone: Its cognate antigen is unknown.

This receptor was identified in a woman between 18 and 29 years old in good health and CMV-seronegative. This chain uses TRBV5-4 with TRBJ1-1; 9 bases map to TRBD1. The sample comprised PBMCs. For the CDR3, the DNA is TGTGCCAGCAGCTCCCGGGACAGGGCAAACACTGAAGCTTTCTTT. This encodes CASSSRDRANTEAFF.